Listed below are T cell receptor beta chains from one sample, sequenced in a study of CD8 T cells in ankylosing spondylitis. MiXCR was run by TCRdb on the 5' RACE reads, yielding one entry per CDR3 protein. The sample contains about 250,000 distinct CDR3 sequences, about a sixth of which appear only once. Sequenced material: blood, either unsorted or a sorted T cell fraction (not recorded which). Every receptor here comes from a male donor with ankylosing spondylitis or in good health (not recorded which). Each CDR3 is given with its conserved first and last residue. A D gene is named only where the DNA matches it firmly. Clone size is given for some rows only: seen once, a few or many times, or a class if the clone is expanded.

>few|TRBV10-3|.|TRBJ2-7
CAISADSSYEQYF
TGTGCCATCAGTGCTGACTCCTCCTACGAGCAGTACTTC
>.|TRBV4-3|TRBD1|TRBJ2-7
CASSQGQGIYEQSF
TGCGCCAGCAGCCAAGGACAGGGCATTTACGAGCAGTCCTTC
>few|TRBV12-3/TRBV12-4|.|TRBJ2-2
CASSFQGFSRTGELFF
TGTGCCAGCAGTTTTCAGGGTTTCTCTAGAACCGGGGAGCTGTTTTTT
>.|TRBV7-9|TRBD2|TRBJ2-7
CASSFRLADSYEQYF
TGTGCCAGCAGCTTCCGCCTAGCGGACTCCTACGAGCAGTACTTC
>many|TRBV13|.|TRBJ2-5
CASSLRDRWYQETQYF
TGTGCCAGCAGCTTAAGGGACCGCTGGTACCAAGAGACCCAGTACTTC
>few|TRBV13|TRBD1|TRBJ1-1
CASSPRQGSGEAFF
TGTGCCAGCAGCCCGAGACAGGGTTCGGGTGAAGCTTTCTTT
>few|TRBV9|TRBD2|TRBJ2-1
CASSVDRASGRYEQFF
TGTGCCAGCAGCGTCGACAGGGCTAGCGGGAGGTATGAGCAGTTCTTC
>few|TRBV27|.|TRBJ2-1
CASSFSIRVEQFF
TGTGCCAGCAGCTTCAGCATTCGGGTTGAGCAGTTCTTC
>.|TRBV3-1|TRBD2|TRBJ2-1
CASSQVTSGSVNEQFF
TGTGCCAGCAGCCAAGTGACTAGCGGGAGTGTCAATGAGCAGTTCTTC
>.|TRBV6-2/TRBV6-3|TRBD2|TRBJ2-1
CASSYWGLAGAGDEQFF
TGTGCCAGCAGTTACTGGGGACTAGCGGGAGCGGGGGATGAGCAGTTCTTC